Presented here are 10 T cell receptor beta chains from one specimen sequenced in a study of a mutant IDH1 vaccine in newly diagnosed glioma. Assay: immunoSEQ multiplex PCR; the TCRdb copy retains only in-frame clones and omits some. The table lists roughly 120,000 clones, 75% to 90% of them singletons. For these TCRs, the target antigens are not known. Time point here: week 11, during vaccination. Vaccination comprised doses that each held 300 ug of mutant IDH1 20-mer peptide, plus topical imiquimod. Material: PBMCs, obtained from a glioma patient whose treatment included an IDH1 peptide vaccine. Receptor source: a woman between 45 and 60 years old with glioma.

The chain employs TRBV15 and TRBJ2-7; 10 nucleotides line up with TRBD1. The CDR3 runs to 15 residues. Germline trimming cut 2 bases from V and 6 bases from J; bases unmatched to any gene: 7. CDR1 and CDR2 from the germline V gene are LNHNV and YYDKDF (reference sequence). Here the CDR3 DNA reads TGTGCCACCAGCAGAAATAGGGACAGGGGCCGCGAGCAGTACTTC. Amino acid sequence: CATSRNRDRGREQYF.

The J gene is TRBJ2-5, the V gene TRBV6-1; D is unclear. Germline lookup yields CDR1 MNHNS and CDR2 SASEGT. V was clipped by 8 bases and J by 1 base, with 8 bases between them. The CDR3 covers 12 residues. Here the CDR3 reads CASGPAQETQYF. As DNA, the CDR3 is TGTGCCAGCGGGCCAGCCCAAGAGACCCAGTACTTC.

This sequence joins TRBV5-5 and TRBJ1-4; D uncertain. Germline CDR1 SGHKS, CDR2 YYEKEE (reference sequence). The V and J ends lost 0 bases and 7 bases respectively, with 4 bases between them. This CDR3 spans 12 amino acids. The CDR3 is CASSLVGEKLFF. CDR3 bases: TGTGCCAGCAGCTTGGTCGGTGAAAAACTGTTTTTT.

This clone came up once. This chain joins TRBV5-1 and TRBJ2-2, with 7 bases lining up with TRBD2. After removal of 1 base from V and 2 bases from J, the junction contained 8 bases not matched to a gene. CDR1 is SGHRS and CDR2 is YFSETQ in the germline V gene. This CDR3 region has 17 residues. The CDR3, as DNA: TGCGCCAGCAGCTTGTTTCCAGGCGGGGGAAACACCGGGGAGCTGTTTTTT. It yields the protein CASSLFPGGGNTGELFF.

This chain uses TRBV13 with TRBJ2-1; TRBD2 matches at 9 bases. The ends lost 1 base at V and 0 bases at J; junction bases unmatched: 10. Per the germline V gene, CDR1 is PRHDT and CDR2 is FYEKMQ (reference sequence). CDR3 length: 19 amino acids. CDR3 DNA sequence: TGTGCCAGCAGCTTAGAGGCTTATTTTAGCGGGAGCTCCTACAATGAGCAGTTCTTC. Residues: CASSLEAYFSGSSYNEQFF.

The chain carries TRBV28 and TRBJ2-1, with D possibly being TRBD1 or TRBD2 (5 bases each). Germline CDR1 is MDHEN and CDR2 is SYDVKM. The germline V and J ends were trimmed by 8 bases and 1 base, with 18 bases remaining between them. The CDR3 runs 16 residues. CDR3: CASVGLGERSYNEQFF. The CDR3 nucleotides read TGTGCCAGCGTGGGGTTAGGGGAGAGGTCCTACAATGAGCAGTTCTTC.

This clone has a handful of counts. This CDR3 is also generated by other DNA sequences in the sample. The rearrangement uses TRBV5-1 and TRBJ1-2; 11 bases agree with TRBD1. The CDR3 spans 14 residues. Germline CDR1 and CDR2: SGHRS and YFSETQ. The J segment lost 4 bases and the V segment lost 4 bases, leaving 3 bases of the junction unmatched. CDR3 bases: TGCGCCAGCAGCCCGGGGACAGGGGGCTATGGCTACACCTTC. Amino acid sequence: CASSPGTGGYGYTF. Filled out from reference TRBV5-1 and TRBJ1-2, the complete variable domain reads KAGVTQTPRYLIKTRGQQVTLSCSPISGHRSVSWYQQTPGQGLQFLFEYFSETQRNKGNFPGRFSGRQFSNSRSEMNVSTLELGDSALYLCASSPGTGGYGYTFGSGTRLTVV.

J is TRBJ1-1 and V is TRBV11-3, with 12 nucleotides matching TRBD1. Trimming cost V 4 bases and J 2 bases; bases outside gene matches: 2. Germline-derived CDR1 and CDR2 are SGHNT and YENEEA. This CDR3 contains 15 residues. Here the CDR3 reads CASSYGTGGNTEAFF. The CDR3 DNA sequence: TGTGCCAGCAGCTACGGGACAGGGGGCAACACTGAAGCTTTCTTT.

This chain connects TRBV15 to TRBJ1-2; D not certain. The V and J ends lost 1 base and 0 bases respectively, with 9 bases between them. Germline V gene sequence: CDR1 LNHNV, CDR2 YYDKDF (reference sequence). The CDR3 contains 15 residues. CDR3 bases: TGTGCCACCAGCAGAGTCGTCCCGACTAACTATGGCTACACCTTC. This gives the protein CATSRVVPTNYGYTF.

V is TRBV12-5 and J is TRBJ1-5; possible D gene TRBD1, 6 bases. The CDR3 covers 14 residues. Deletions cut 6 bases from V and 2 bases from J, with 11 bases between. Germline V gene sequence: CDR1 LGHNT, CDR2 FRNRAP. The CDR3 DNA sequence: TGTGCTAGTGGGTCACAGGGACGCAATCAGCCCCAGCATTTT. Translation: CASGSQGRNQPQHF.